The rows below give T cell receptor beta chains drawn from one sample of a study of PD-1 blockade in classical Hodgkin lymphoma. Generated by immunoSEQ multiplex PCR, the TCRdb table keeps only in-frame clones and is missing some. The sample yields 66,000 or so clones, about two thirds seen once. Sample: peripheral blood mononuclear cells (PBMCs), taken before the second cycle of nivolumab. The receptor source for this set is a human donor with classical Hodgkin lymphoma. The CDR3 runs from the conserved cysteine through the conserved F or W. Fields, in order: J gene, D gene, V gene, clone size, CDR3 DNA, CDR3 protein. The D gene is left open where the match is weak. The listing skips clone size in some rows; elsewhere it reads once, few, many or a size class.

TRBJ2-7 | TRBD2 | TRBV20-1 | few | TGCAGTGCTATGGGAGCGGGACAGCAGTACTTC | CSAMGAGQQYF
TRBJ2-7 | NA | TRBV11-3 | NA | TGTGCCAGCAGCTTGGGGGCGGCCTCGCGGGAGCAGTACTTC | CASSLGAASREQYF
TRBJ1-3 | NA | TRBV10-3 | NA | TGTGCCATTTCCTCTTTACAGGCGGGGAACACCATATATTTT | CAISSLQAGNTIYF
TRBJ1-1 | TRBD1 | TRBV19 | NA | TGTGCCAGTAGTATTTTAATCGGGACAGTGAACACTGAAGCTTTCTTT | CASSILIGTVNTEAFF
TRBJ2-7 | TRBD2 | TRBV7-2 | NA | TGTGCCAGCAGCTTATATCGACCCCTAGCGGGAACCGAGCAGTACTTC | CASSLYRPLAGTEQYF
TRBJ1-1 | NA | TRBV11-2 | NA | TGTGCCAGCAGCTTAGATACCGGGACTGAAGCTTTCTTT | CASSLDTGTEAFF
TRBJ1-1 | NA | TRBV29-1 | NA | TGCAGCGCCGGGGCCCAGATAAACACTGAAGCTTTCTTT | CSAGAQINTEAFF
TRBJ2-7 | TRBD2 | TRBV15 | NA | TGTGCCACCAGCAGAGGACTAGCGGGTACCCTATCCGACGAGCAGTACTTC | CATSRGLAGTLSDEQYF
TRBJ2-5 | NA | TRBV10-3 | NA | TGTGCCATCAGTGAAACAGGAAGGCAAGAGACCCAGTACTTC | CAISETGRQETQYF
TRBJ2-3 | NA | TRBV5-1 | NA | TGCGCCAGCAGCTCAGGGACTAGCACAGATACGCAGTATTTT | CASSSGTSTDTQYF
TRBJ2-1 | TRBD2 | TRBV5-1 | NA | TGCGCCAGCAGCTTGGGGGCAGCGGGAGTAAATGAGCAGTTCTTC | CASSLGAAGVNEQFF
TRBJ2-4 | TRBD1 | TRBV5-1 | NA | TGCGCCAGCAGCCCGGGGGCGGGACAGGGATCTTTAGCCAAAAACATTCAGTACTTC | CASSPGAGQGSLAKNIQYF
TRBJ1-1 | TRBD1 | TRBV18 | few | TGTGCCAGCTCACTTACCGGGACAGGGGAGACTGAAGCTTTCTTT | CASSLTGTGETEAFF
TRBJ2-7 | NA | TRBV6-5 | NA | TGTGCCAGCCCTCAAATGGGCGAGCAGTACTTC | CASPQMGEQYF
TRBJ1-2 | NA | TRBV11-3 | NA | TGTGCCAGCAGCTTAGAGGTGGGGAGCGGAAGCTACACCTTC | CASSLEVGSGSYTF
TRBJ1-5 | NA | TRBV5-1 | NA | TGCGCCAGCAGCTTGGGCAGCAATCAGCCCCAGCATTTT | CASSLGSNQPQHF
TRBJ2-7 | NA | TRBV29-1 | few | TGCAGCGTCATTTTGGCCTCATTCCTTGCTGATAAGAGCGACGAGCAGTACTTC | CSVILASFLADKSDEQYF
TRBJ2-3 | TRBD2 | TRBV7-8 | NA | TGTGCCAGCAGCTTGAATAGTCTTGGCGGGAGGTCGGATACGCAGTATTTT | CASSLNSLGGRSDTQYF
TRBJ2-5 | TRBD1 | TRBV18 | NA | TGTGCCAGCTCCCTATTACAGGGGGCGGTGGAGACCCAGTACTTC | CASSLLQGAVETQYF
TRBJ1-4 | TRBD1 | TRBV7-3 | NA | TGTGCCAGCAGCTCTAAAGACAGGGGGCATGAAAAACTGTTTTTT | CASSSKDRGHEKLFF
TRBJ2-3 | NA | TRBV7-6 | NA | TGTGCCAGCAGCTGGTCCGGGACCCGAGGCGGTGATACGCAGTATTTT | CASSWSGTRGGDTQYF
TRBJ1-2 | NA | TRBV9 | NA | TGTGCCAGCAGCGTAGAACAGGGCGTCTACACCTTC | CASSVEQGVYTF
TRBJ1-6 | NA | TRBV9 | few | TGTGCCAGCAGCGTGGGGGGGTTTGGATCACCCCTCCACTTT | CASSVGGFGSPLHF
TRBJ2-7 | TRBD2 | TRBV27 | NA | TGTGCCAGCAGTTTATCTCCGGGACTAGCGGGAGACTACGAGCAGTACTTC | CASSLSPGLAGDYEQYF
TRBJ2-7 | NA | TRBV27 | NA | TGTGCCAGCAGGCCCGAGGCCAGCTCCTACGAGCAGTACTTC | CASRPEASSYEQYF
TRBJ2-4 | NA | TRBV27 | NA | TGTGCCAGCCGTATGACGGCCAAAAACATTCAGTACTTC | CASRMTAKNIQYF
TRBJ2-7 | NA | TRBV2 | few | TGTGCCAGCAGCGCGGGACAGAGCTACGAGCAGTACTTC | CASSAGQSYEQYF
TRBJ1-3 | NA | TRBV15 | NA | TGTGCCACCAGCAGGGAGATCGGGGGCTTGGAAAACACCATATATTTT | CATSREIGGLENTIYF
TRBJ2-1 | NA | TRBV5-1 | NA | TGCGCCAGCAGCTTCTCCGCGGAGCCGTACAATGAGCAGTTCTTC | CASSFSAEPYNEQFF
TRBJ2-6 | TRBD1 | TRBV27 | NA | TGTGCCAGCAGTTTTCGGACAGGGGGGGACTCTGGGGCCAACGTCCTGACTTTC | CASSFRTGGDSGANVLTF
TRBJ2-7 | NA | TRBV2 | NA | TGTGCCAGCTCAGTGGACAGCTCCTACGAGCAGTACTTC | CASSVDSSYEQYF
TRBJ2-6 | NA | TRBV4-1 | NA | TGCGCCAGCAGCCTTCCAGGGGACTCTGGGGCCAACGCCCTGACTTTC | CASSLPGDSGANALTF
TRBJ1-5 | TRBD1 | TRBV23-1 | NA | TGCGCCAGCAGTCATTCGAGACAGGGGGGAAAGCCCCAGCATTTT | CASSHSRQGGKPQHF
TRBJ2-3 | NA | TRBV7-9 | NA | TGTGCCAGCAGCCCCCGTACGTCTGACTCGGGGGACACAGATACGCAGTATTTT | CASSPRTSDSGDTDTQYF
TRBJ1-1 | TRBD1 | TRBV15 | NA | TGTGCCACCAGCCGCGTACAGGGGGGGACCACTGAAGCTTTCTTT | CATSRVQGGTTEAFF
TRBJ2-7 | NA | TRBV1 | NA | TGCACCAGCAGCCAATCCATTCCGGGACTAGCGGGTGACGAGCAGTACTTC | CTSSQSIPGLAGDEQYF
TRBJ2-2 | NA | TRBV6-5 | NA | TGTGCCAGCACCCAGGGGTCGGGGACCGGGGAGCTGTTTTTT | CASTQGSGTGELFF
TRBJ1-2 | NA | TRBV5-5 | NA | TGTGCCAGCAGCTTATTGGGGGGCAACTATGGCTACACCTTC | CASSLLGGNYGYTF
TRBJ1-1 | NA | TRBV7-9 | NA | TGTGCCAGCAGCTCTTGGAGTGAGACTGAAGCTTTCTTT | CASSSWSETEAFF
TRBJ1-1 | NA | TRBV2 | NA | TGTGCCAGCAGTGAGTGGGAAAGGACTGAAGCTTTCTTT | CASSEWERTEAFF
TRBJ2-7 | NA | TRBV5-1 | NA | TGCGCCAGCAGCTATGAGGTATCCTACGAGCAGTACTTC | CASSYEVSYEQYF
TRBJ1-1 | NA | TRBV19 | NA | TGTGCCAGTAGACCCCGACGGGACCTCATGAACACTGAAGCTTTCTTT | CASRPRRDLMNTEAFF
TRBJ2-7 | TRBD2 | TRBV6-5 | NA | TGTGCCAGCAGTTACGATGTAGGGACTAAACACGAGCAGTACTTC | CASSYDVGTKHEQYF
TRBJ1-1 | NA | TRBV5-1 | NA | TGCGCCAGCAGCCTCGGACAGATGAACACTGAAGCTTTCTTT | CASSLGQMNTEAFF
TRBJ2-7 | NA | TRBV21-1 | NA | TGTGCCAGCAGCAAATGTCTGCGGGGTCCCGAAACCTACGAGCAGTACTTC | CASSKCLRGPETYEQYF
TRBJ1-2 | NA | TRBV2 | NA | TGTGCCAGCAGTGAACGGTCGTATGGCTACACCTTC | CASSERSYGYTF
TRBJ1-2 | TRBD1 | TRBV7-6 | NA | TGTGCCAGCAGCTCAGGGGGCCTCGTAGGCTACACCTTC | CASSSGGLVGYTF
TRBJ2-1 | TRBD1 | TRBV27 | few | TGTGCCAGCAAGGGGTTATTGCGCCGGGACAGGGGGCCGCTGGATGAGCAGTTCTTC | CASKGLLRRDRGPLDEQFF
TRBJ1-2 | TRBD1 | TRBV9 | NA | TGTGCCAGCAGCGTAGGGACAGGACCAAACTATGGCTACACCTTC | CASSVGTGPNYGYTF
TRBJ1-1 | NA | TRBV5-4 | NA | TGTGCCAGCACCCTATACCTCGGACAAGTGAACACTGAAGCTTTCTTT | CASTLYLGQVNTEAFF